The 28 T cell receptor beta chains below were found in one sample sequenced in a study of blood T cells in healthy people across ages. A second 7 to 11 cycle PCR used barcoded and J-beta primers. TCRdb re-analysed the 5' RACE reads in MiXCR, keeping a single row per CDR3 protein. The data contain some 1.7 million distinct CDR3 sequences, under 30% of them singletons. Sequencing was carried out using blood. These receptor sequences come from a woman aged 30 to 39 in good health.

In this sample, this clonotype turned up a few times. The V and J genes are TRBV4-1 and TRBJ2-5; D is unresolved. This CDR3 has 15 residues. The germline V gene encodes CDR1 MGHRA and CDR2 YSYEKL. The V and J ends lost 0 bases and 1 base respectively, with 9 bases between them. CDR3 in DNA: TGCGCCAGCAGCCAAGAAGACTTGGGCCAAGAGACCCAGTACTTC. It specifies CASSQEDLGQETQYF.

Of note for this clonotype: Just one base apart from a much larger clone, this may be a read error. Here the CDR3 DNA reads TGCGCCAGCAGCCAAGCGTACAGGTGGGGTGAGCAGTACTTC. Translated: CASSQAYRWGEQYF. The V gene is TRBV4-1, the J gene TRBJ2-5; the D gene is possibly TRBD1 (5 bases). CDR1 is MGHRA and CDR2 is YSYEKL in the germline V gene. V was cut by 1 base and J by 11 bases, with 17 bases left in between. The CDR3 runs to 14 residues.

This clonotype occurred a few times. Given a much more abundant clone one base away, this may be a read error. V is TRBV9 and J is TRBJ2-5; D is unresolved. From germline, CDR1 is SGDLS and CDR2 YYNGEE. The CDR3 is 12 amino acids. Deletions cut 0 bases from V and 4 bases from J, with 4 bases between. The CDR3, as DNA: TGTGCCAGCAGCGTAGATCGAGAGACCCAGTACTTC. This codes for CASSVDRETQYF.

This clonotype was observed a few times. The chain uses TRBV29-1 and TRBJ2-5, with a possible D match to TRBD2 (6 bases). Trimming cost V 5 bases and J 11 bases, with 18 bases left between them. The CDR3 spans 12 residues. Germline V gives CDR1 SQVTM, CDR2 ANQGSEA. The chain's CDR3 is CSVPGVGNEQYF. The CDR3 DNA sequence: TGCAGCGTTCCGGGGGTTGGCAATGAGCAGTACTTC.

This clonotype was observed a single time. The CDR3 sequence is CASSDSLSGELFF. As DNA, the CDR3 is TGTGCCAGCAGTGACAGTCTTTCCGGGGAGCTGTTTTTT. The chain employs TRBV6-4 and TRBJ2-2; D is ambiguous. Germline CDR1 reads MRHNA; CDR2 reads SNTAGT. Trimming took off 2 bases at V and 6 bases at J, with 7 bases between the two ends. CDR3 length equals 13 residues.

This chain links TRBV5-1 with TRBJ1-6, with 7 bases aligning to TRBD1. There are 15 residues in the CDR3. The junction had 8 bases not matched to a gene; V was cut back by 0 bases and J by 11 bases. CDR1 is SGHRS, CDR2 YFSETQ, per germline. The CDR3 here is CASSLAATGYAPLHF. CDR3 coding DNA: TGCGCCAGCAGCTTGGCCGCGACAGGGTACGCACCCCTCCACTTT.

CDR3 bases: TGTGCCAGCAGCCAAGTGGTTCCGGGACAGGGTACTGGAAACACCATATATTTT. The encoded protein is CASSQVVPGQGTGNTIYF. This sequence joins TRBV4-2 and TRBJ1-3; 9 bases are a match to TRBD1. Germline CDR1 LGHNA, CDR2 YNFKEQ. V shed 1 base and J 2 bases; nucleotides not matched to a gene: 9. CDR3 length equals 18 residues.

This clonotype has just a few counts. This chain's CDR3 is CATSESGTSGETQYF. CDR3 DNA: TGTGCCACCAGTGAATCCGGGACTAGCGGAGAGACCCAGTACTTC. The chain uses TRBV24-1 and TRBJ2-5, with TRBD2 identical over 11 bases. Trimming at V came to 4 bases and at J to 4 bases, leaving 4 bases not matched to a gene. CDR1 is KGHDR and CDR2 is SFDVKD in the germline V gene. The CDR3 consists of 15 residues.

This clonotype was seen only a few times. V usage is TRBV7-3 and J usage is TRBJ2-1; 9 positions agree with TRBD2. V lost 5 bases and J lost 5; bases outside the gene matches: 1. Germline CDR1 is SGHTA and CDR2 is FQGTGA. CDR3 length: 13 amino acids. The CDR3 coding sequence is TGTGCCAGCAGCCGGACTAGCGACAATGAGCAGTTCTTC. Its protein is CASSRTSDNEQFF.

This clonotype appeared a single time. At one end the junction does not follow the germline gene, possibly because of a read error. The chain uses TRBV12-3 or TRBV12-4 and TRBJ2-2, with a tentative D call TRBD1 (7 bases). The CDR3 is made up of 12 amino acids. The CDR3 bases are TGTGCCTGCAGGGGGACTTCCGGGGAGCTGTTTTTT. Amino acid sequence: CACRGTSGELFF.

This clonotype was observed a few times. The V call is TRBV29-1, the J call TRBJ1-1; unclear D gene. Germline assignment: CDR1 SQVTM and CDR2 ANQGSEA. CDR3 length equals 11 residues. V was cut by 0 bases and J by 11 bases, with 10 bases left in between. CDR3 residues: CSVEEPRGAFF. CDR3 coding DNA: TGCAGCGTTGAAGAGCCAAGAGGGGCTTTCTTT.

The J gene is TRBJ2-1, the V gene TRBV29-1; TRBD1 aligns across 9 bases. The CDR3 sequence is 13 residues long. V lost 5 bases to trimming and J lost 7 bases; unmatched junction nucleotides: 6. Per germline, CDR1 SQVTM and CDR2 ANQGSEA. The CDR3 coding sequence is TGCAGCGTTTCCGGGACAGGGACGAATGAGCAGTTCTTC. Its translation is CSVSGTGTNEQFF.

The V call is TRBV20-1, the J call TRBJ2-1, with TRBD2 matching over 14 bases. Looked up from germline, CDR1 is DFQATT and CDR2 is SNEGSKA (reference sequence). The CDR3 has 17 amino acids. Unmatched junction bases numbered 7, after V lost 6 bases and J lost 0 bases. The CDR3 DNA follows: TGCAGTGCCCAGACTAGCGGGGGGGATAGCTCCTACAATGAGCAGTTCTTC. Protein sequence: CSAQTSGGDSSYNEQFF.

This clonotype was seen a handful of times. The chain couples TRBV3-1 to TRBJ2-7; weak D call: TRBD2 (5 bases). The germline CDR1 and CDR2 sequences are LGHDT and YNNKEL (reference sequence). V was trimmed by 1 base and J by 4 bases, leaving 17 bases between them. This CDR3 is built from 16 residues. The CDR3 DNA reads TGTGCCAGCAGCCAAGTTTCTTTCCCTAGCCCGTACGAGCAGTACTTC. This gives the protein CASSQVSFPSPYEQYF.

This chain connects TRBV28 to TRBJ1-4; a weak D match, TRBD1 (5 bases). Trimming took 3 bases from V and 7 from J, leaving 21 bases between them. The CDR3 runs 17 residues. In germline, CDR1 is MDHEN, CDR2 SYDVKM. CDR3 in amino acids: CASSLQGFHAVGEKLFF. The CDR3 nucleotides read TGTGCCAGCAGTTTGCAGGGTTTTCACGCTGTAGGTGAAAAACTGTTTTTT. Filled out from reference TRBV28 and TRBJ1-4, the complete variable domain reads DVKVTQSSRYLVKRTGEKVFLECVQDMDHENMFWYRQDPGLGLRLIYFSYDVKMKEKGDIPEGYSVSREKKERFSLILESASTNQTSMYLCASSLQGFHAVGEKLFFGSGTQLSVL.

Only a few counts were recorded for this clonotype. The chain combines TRBV14 with TRBJ2-3, with a tentative D call TRBD1 (6 bases). This CDR3 contains 15 residues. The germline V and J ends were trimmed by 1 base and 3 bases, with 11 bases remaining between them. Per germline, CDR1 SGHDN and CDR2 FVKESK. The CDR3 protein is CASSQGGTRTDTQYF. The DNA for the CDR3 is TGTGCCAGCAGCCAAGGAGGGACAAGGACAGATACGCAGTATTTT.

To note about this clonotype: Relative to the germline gene, one junction end is altered; a read error may explain this. The chain has TRBV7-9 and TRBJ2-1, with D maybe TRBD2 (6 bases). Looked up from germline, CDR1 is SEHNR and CDR2 is FQNEAQ (reference sequence). The CDR3 consists of 15 residues. The CDR3 coding sequence is TGTTCCAGCAGCTTAGAAGGCTTTAGCGGTAATGAGCAGTTCTTC. This encodes CSSSLEGFSGNEQFF.

This clonotype was found a few times. The V gene is TRBV20-1, the J gene TRBJ1-4; maybe TRBD1 (6 bases). From germline, CDR1 is DFQATT and CDR2 SNEGSKA (reference sequence). Trimming took 6 bases from V and 6 from J, leaving 17 bases between them. The CDR3 length is 14 residues. For the CDR3, the DNA is TGCAGTGCCCCCCTGGGGGCGAACGATGAAAAACTGTTTTTT. Its protein is CSAPLGANDEKLFF.

Points on this clonotype: This may be a read error, as it is one base from a much larger clone. V gene TRBV11-2 combines with J gene TRBJ2-5, with unresolved D. This CDR3 has 14 residues. CDR1 and CDR2 from the germline V gene are SGHAT and FQNNGV. CDR3 DNA sequence: TGTGCCAGCAGCTTTGCTTCAGCACAAGACACCCAGTACTTC. This sequence encodes CASSFASAQDTQYF.

The J gene is TRBJ2-1, the V gene TRBV2, with TRBD2 matching over 7 bases. The CDR3 has 16 amino acids. Germline V gene lookup returns CDR1 SNHLY and CDR2 FYNNEI. Losses at the gene ends were 2 bases for V and 5 bases for J; bases not matched to a gene: 9. CDR3 sequence reads: CASSEPGGSRNNEQFF. In DNA form, the CDR3 reads TGTGCCAGCAGTGAACCCGGCGGGAGTAGGAACAATGAGCAGTTCTTC.

In this sample, this clonotype turned up many times. This chain uses TRBV7-2 with TRBJ2-1; 8 bases fit TRBD2. V lost 7 bases, J lost 0 bases, and 2 bases stayed unmatched. CDR3 length: 14 residues. The germline gives CDR1 SGHTA, CDR2 FQGNSA. The CDR3 loop is CASIGTSSYNEQFF. The CDR3 DNA sequence: TGTGCCAGCATCGGGACTAGCTCCTACAATGAGCAGTTCTTC.

V usage is TRBV20-1 and J usage is TRBJ2-3; no clear D. The CDR3 contains 13 residues. Germline V lookup: CDR1 DFQATT, CDR2 SNEGSKA (reference sequence). V shed 2 bases and J shed 4 bases, with 10 bases lying between them. The DNA of the CDR3 is TGCAGTGCTAGAACCTTCTCGGCAGATACGCAGTATTTT. Protein product: CSARTFSADTQYF.

The chain combines TRBV5-1 with TRBJ1-2; D unresolved. The CDR3 sequence is 13 residues long. V gave up 0 bases and J gave up 8 bases, with 11 bases separating them. CDR1 SGHRS and CDR2 YFSETQ come from the germline V gene. As DNA, the CDR3 is TGCGCCAGCAGCTTGGGCCCTCGTGAGGGCTACACCTTC. Its protein product is CASSLGPREGYTF.

The genes are TRBV7-7 and TRBJ2-4, with D perhaps TRBD1 or TRBD2 (5 bases each). The end of the DNA fits TRBJ2-7 better, so the J call may be wrong. From germline, CDR1 is SSHAT and CDR2 FNYEAQ (reference sequence). The CDR3 is 16 residues long. As DNA, the CDR3 is TGTGCCAGCAGCCCGCGAGTGGGACCACCCTCCGCCGAGCAGTACTTC. Protein sequence: CASSPRVGPPSAEQYF.

As regards this clonotype: One base away lies a much larger clone, so this may be a sequencing read error. The gene calls are TRBV6-5 and TRBJ2-7; D remains ambiguous. This CDR3 is built from 12 residues. The V gene's germline CDR1 is MNHEY and CDR2 SVGAGI. CDR3 nucleotides: TGTGCCAGCAGTTACATGGGGAACGATCAGTACTTC. Translation: CASSYMGNDQYF.

This clonotype has just a few counts. The rearrangement links TRBV28 to TRBJ2-7, with 10 bases matching TRBD1. Germline CDR1 MDHEN, CDR2 SYDVKM. This CDR3 has 14 amino acids. J gave up 8 bases and V 8 bases, and 12 bases lay outside the gene matches. CDR3 loop: CASFAGTGVLKQYF. As DNA, the CDR3 is TGTGCCAGCTTTGCAGGGACAGGGGTTTTAAAGCAGTACTTC.

The chain recombines TRBV14 with TRBJ2-7; no definite D call. V was pared by 3 bases and J by 2 bases, with 8 bases between. The CDR3 has 13 residues. CDR1 and CDR2 from the germline V gene are SGHDN and FVKESK. CDR3 bases: TGTGCCAGCAGCCAGCCCCCCACCTACGAGCAGTACTTC. Encoded protein: CASSQPPTYEQYF.

This clonotype showed up many times. The J gene is TRBJ2-5, the V gene TRBV7-2; no reliable D call. The V gene's germline CDR1 is SGHTA and CDR2 FQGNSA. Trimming removed 4 bases at V and 1 base at J, with 10 bases between. The CDR3 is made up of 14 amino acids. CDR3 DNA sequence: TGTGCCAGCAGCTATAATAGTATCCAAGAGACCCAGTACTTC. Amino acids: CASSYNSIQETQYF.